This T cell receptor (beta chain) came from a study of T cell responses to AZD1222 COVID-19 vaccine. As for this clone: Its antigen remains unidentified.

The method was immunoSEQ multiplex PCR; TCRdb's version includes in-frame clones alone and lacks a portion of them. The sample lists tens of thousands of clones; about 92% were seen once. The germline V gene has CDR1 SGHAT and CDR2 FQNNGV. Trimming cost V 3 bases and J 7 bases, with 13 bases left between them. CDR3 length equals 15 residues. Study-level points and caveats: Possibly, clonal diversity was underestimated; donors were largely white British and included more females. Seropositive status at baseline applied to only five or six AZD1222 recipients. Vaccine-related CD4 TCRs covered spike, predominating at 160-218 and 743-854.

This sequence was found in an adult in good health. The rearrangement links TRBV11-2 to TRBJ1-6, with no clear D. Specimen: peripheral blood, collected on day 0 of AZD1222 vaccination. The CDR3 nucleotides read TGTGCCAGCAGCTTTCTTCGACCGGGGAATTCACCCCTCCACTTT. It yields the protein CASSFLRPGNSPLHF. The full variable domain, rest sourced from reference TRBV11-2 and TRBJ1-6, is EAGVAQSPRYKIIEKRQSVAFWCNPISGHATLYWYQQILGQGPKLLIQFQNNGVVDDSQLPKDRFSAERLKGVDSTLKIQPAKLEDSAVYLCASSFLRPGNSPLHFGNGTRLTVT.